This T cell receptor beta chain comes out of a study of metastatic and nonmetastatic thyroid tumors. On the study more broadly: Malignant thyroid and benign thyroid patients provided blood and tumor or nodule tissue whose repertoires were compared.

The authors' processing: It was from CDR3 differences across clinicopathological groups that a distant-metastasis classifier for papillary thyroid cancer was built. Via MiXCR, TCRdb re-called the PCR reads. The V and J calls, along with clone size, are taken from TCRdb and not from the paper's own processing. The repertoire includes tens of thousands of clones, about an eighth of them detected once, and under 30% sits in the top ten. This clone was observed at least ten times. The antigen is not known. Germline-derived CDR1 and CDR2 are SQVTM and ANQGSEA. Trimming pared 2 bases from V and 7 bases from J, leaving 15 bases between. This CDR3 is 14 amino acids long. General observations from the study: It was reported that TCR beta diversity was significantly higher in malignant thyroid tumors than benign nodules, in blood and tumor.

No treatment of any kind had been given to any patient before thyroid surgery. The TCR originated in a female donor with papillary thyroid cancer or a benign thyroid nodule (not recorded which). Some clones in this sample may be carry-over from other donors' samples. Sequences were obtained from blood. The V and J genes are TRBV29-1 and TRBJ2-1; D gene unclear. DNA for the CDR3: TGCAGCGTTGAAACGGCTACGTTTAGTAATGAGCAGTTCTTC. As protein: CSVETATFSNEQFF.